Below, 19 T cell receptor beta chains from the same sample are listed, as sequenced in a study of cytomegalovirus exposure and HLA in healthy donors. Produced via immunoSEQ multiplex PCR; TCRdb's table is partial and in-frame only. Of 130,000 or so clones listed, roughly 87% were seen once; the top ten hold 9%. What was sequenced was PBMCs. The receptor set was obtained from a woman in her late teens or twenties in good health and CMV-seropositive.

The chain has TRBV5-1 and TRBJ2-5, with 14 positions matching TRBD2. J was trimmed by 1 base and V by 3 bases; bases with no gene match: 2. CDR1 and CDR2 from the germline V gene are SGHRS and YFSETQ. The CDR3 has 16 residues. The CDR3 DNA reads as TGCGCCAGCAGCTCCGGGACTAGCGGGGGCCAAGAGACCCAGTACTTC. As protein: CASSSGTSGGQETQYF.

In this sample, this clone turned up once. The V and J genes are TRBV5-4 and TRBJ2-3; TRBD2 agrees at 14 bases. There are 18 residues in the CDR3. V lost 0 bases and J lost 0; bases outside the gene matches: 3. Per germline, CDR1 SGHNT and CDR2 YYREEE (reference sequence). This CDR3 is CASSLGTSGGSSTDTQYF. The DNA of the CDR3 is TGTGCCAGCAGCTTGGGGACTAGCGGGGGGTCTAGCACAGATACGCAGTATTTT.

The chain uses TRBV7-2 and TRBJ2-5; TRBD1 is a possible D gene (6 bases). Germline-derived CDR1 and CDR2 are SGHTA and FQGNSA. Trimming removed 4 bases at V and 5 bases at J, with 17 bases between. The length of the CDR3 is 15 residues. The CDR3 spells CASSYLQGLVETQYF. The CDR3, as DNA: TGTGCCAGCAGCTACTTACAGGGTCTGGTGGAGACCCAGTACTTC.

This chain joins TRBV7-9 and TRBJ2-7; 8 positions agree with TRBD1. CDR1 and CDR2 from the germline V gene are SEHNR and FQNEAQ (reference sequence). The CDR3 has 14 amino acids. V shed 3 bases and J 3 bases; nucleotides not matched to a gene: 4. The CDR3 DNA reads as TGTGCCAGCAGCTTCGGACAGGGTTTCTACGAGCAGTACTTC. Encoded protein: CASSFGQGFYEQYF. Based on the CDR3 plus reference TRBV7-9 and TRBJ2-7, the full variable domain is DTGVSQNPRHKITKRGQNVTFRCDPISEHNRLYWYRQTLGQGPEFLTYFQNEAQLEKSRLLSDRFSAERPKGSFSTLEIQRTEQGDSAMYLCASSFGQGFYEQYFGPGTRLTVT.

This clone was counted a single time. CDR3 DNA: TGTGCCAGCAGTGAAATCGGTAGCGGGGGAGATACGCAGTATTTT. It is translated as CASSEIGSGGDTQYF. The chain has TRBV2 and TRBJ2-3; 9 bases match TRBD2. V trimming: 2 bases; J trimming: 5 bases; junction bases outside the gene matches: 5. In germline, CDR1 is SNHLY, CDR2 FYNNEI. The CDR3 is 15 residues long.

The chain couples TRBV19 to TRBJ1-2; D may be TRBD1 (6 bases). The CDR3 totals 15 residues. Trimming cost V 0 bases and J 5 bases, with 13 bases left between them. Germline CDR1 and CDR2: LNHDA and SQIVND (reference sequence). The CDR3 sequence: CASSIDLGRGYGYTF. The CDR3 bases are TGTGCCAGTAGTATAGATTTGGGCAGGGGATATGGCTACACCTTC.

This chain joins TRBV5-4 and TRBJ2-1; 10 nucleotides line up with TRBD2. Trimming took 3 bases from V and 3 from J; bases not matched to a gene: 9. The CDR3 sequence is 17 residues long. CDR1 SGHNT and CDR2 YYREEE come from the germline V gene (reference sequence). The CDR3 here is CASSWDGERGGYNEQFF. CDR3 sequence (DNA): TGTGCCAGCAGCTGGGATGGGGAGCGGGGGGGCTACAATGAGCAGTTCTTC.

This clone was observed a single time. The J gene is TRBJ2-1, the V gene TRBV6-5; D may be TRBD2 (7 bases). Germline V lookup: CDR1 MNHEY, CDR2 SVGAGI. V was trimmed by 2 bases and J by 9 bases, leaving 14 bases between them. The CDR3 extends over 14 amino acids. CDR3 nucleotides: TGTGCCAGCAGTTACGGGGGGGGGCTCAGTGAGCAGTTCTTC. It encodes CASSYGGGLSEQFF.

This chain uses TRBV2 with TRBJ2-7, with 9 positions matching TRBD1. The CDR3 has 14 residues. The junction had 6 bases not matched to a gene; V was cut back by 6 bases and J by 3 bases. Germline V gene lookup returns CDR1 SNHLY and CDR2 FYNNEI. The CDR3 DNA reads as TGTGCCAGCAGGGGGACAGGGAGCCGCTACGAGCAGTACTTC. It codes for CASRGTGSRYEQYF.

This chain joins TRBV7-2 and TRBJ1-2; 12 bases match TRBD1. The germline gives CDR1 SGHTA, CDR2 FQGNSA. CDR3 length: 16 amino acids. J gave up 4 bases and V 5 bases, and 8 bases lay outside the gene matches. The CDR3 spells CASSPSGDRGLYGYTF. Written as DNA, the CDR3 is TGTGCCAGCAGCCCTTCGGGGGACAGGGGGCTCTATGGCTACACCTTC.

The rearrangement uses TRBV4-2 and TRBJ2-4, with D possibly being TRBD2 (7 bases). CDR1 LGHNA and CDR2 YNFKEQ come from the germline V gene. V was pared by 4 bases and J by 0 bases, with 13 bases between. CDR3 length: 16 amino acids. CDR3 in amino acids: CASSPAGASAKNIQYF. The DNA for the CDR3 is TGTGCCAGCAGCCCGGCGGGGGCCTCAGCCAAAAACATTCAGTACTTC.

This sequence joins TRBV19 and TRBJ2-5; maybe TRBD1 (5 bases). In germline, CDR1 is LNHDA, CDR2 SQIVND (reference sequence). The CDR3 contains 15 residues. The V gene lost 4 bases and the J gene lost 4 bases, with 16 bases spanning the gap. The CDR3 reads CASSTTGTPPETQYF. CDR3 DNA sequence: TGTGCCAGTAGTACCACAGGCACCCCGCCAGAGACCCAGTACTTC.

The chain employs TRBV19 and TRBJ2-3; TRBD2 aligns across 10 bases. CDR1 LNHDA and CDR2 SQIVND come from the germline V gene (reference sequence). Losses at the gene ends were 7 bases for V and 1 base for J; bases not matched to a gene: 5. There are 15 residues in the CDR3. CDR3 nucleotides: TGTGCCAGTAATCAGCGGGGGGGCCGCACAGATACGCAGTATTTT. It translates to CASNQRGGRTDTQYF.

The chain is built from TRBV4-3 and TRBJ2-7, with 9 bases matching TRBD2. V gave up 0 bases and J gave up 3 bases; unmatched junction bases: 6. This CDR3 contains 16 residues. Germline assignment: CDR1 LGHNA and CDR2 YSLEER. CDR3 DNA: TGCGCCAGCAGCCAAGATCAGAGCGGGGGGTTCTACGAGCAGTACTTC. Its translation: CASSQDQSGGFYEQYF.

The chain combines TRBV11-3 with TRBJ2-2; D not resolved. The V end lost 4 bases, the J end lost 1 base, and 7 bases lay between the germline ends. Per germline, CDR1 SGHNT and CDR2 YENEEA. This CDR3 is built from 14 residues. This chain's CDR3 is CASSSTGNTGELFF. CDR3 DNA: TGTGCCAGCAGCTCTACCGGGAACACCGGGGAGCTGTTTTTT.

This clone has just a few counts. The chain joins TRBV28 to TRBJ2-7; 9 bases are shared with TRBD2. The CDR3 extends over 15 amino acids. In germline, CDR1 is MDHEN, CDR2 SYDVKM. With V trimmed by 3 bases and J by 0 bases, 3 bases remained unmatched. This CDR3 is CASSFASGDSYEQYF. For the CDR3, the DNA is TGTGCCAGCAGTTTCGCTAGCGGGGACTCCTACGAGCAGTACTTC. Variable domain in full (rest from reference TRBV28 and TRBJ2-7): DVKVTQSSRYLVKRTGEKVFLECVQDMDHENMFWYRQDPGLGLRLIYFSYDVKMKEKGDIPEGYSVSREKKERFSLILESASTNQTSMYLCASSFASGDSYEQYFGPGTRLTVT.

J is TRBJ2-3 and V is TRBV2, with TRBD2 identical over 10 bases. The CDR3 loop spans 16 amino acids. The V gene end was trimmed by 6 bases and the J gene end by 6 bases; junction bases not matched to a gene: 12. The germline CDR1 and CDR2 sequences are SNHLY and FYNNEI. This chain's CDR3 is CASRATSGSSRDTQYF. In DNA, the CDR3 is TGTGCCAGCAGGGCGACTAGCGGGTCTTCTCGGGATACGCAGTATTTT.

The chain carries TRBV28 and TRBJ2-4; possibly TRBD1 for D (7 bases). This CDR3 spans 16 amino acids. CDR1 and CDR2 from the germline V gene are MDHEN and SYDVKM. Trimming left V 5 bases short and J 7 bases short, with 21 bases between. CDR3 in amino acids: CASSARQGGRVNIQYF. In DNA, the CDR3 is TGTGCCAGCAGTGCCCGACAGGGAGGACGTGTCAACATTCAGTACTTC.

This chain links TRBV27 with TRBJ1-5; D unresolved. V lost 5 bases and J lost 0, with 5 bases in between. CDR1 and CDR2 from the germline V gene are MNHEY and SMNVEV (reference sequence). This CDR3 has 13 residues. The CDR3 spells CASSADSNQPQHF. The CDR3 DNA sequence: TGTGCCAGCAGTGCAGATAGCAATCAGCCCCAGCATTTT.